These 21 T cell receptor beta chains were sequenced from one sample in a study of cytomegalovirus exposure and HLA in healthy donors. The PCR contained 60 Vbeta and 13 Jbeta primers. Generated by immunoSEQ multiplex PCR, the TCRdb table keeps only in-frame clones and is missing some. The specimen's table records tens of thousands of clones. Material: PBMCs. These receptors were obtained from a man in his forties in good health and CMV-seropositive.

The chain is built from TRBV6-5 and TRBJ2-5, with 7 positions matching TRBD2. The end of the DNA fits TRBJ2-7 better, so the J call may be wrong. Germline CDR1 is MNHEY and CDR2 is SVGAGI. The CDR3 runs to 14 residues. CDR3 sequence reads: CASSYRGSRYEQYF. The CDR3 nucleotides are TGTGCCAGCAGTTACCGCGGGAGTCGGTACGAGCAGTACTTC.

The CDR3 is CASSEGDAYEQYF. The CDR3 nucleotides are TGTGCCAGCTCCGAGGGGGATGCCTACGAGCAGTACTTC. The genes are TRBV18 and TRBJ2-7, with D maybe TRBD1 (6 bases). Germline V lookup: CDR1 KGHSH, CDR2 LQKENI. Deletions cut 6 bases from V and 2 bases from J, with 11 bases between. The CDR3 extends over 13 amino acids.

The CDR3 sequence is CASSLDEGTYHGRTF. The CDR3 coding sequence is TGTGCCAGCAGCTTAGATGAGGGGACTTACCATGGCAGGACCTTC. The rearrangement links TRBV7-8 to TRBJ1-2, with a weak D call TRBD1 (5 bases). V was cut by 1 base and J by 14 bases, with 23 bases left in between. The CDR3 loop spans 15 amino acids. Germline CDR1 and CDR2: SGHVS and FQNEAQ.

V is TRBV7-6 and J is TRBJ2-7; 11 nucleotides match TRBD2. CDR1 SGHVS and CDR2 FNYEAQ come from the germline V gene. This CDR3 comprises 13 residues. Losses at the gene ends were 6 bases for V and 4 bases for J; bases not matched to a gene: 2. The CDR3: CASRLAGEYEQYF. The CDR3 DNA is TGTGCCAGCAGACTAGCGGGAGAATACGAGCAGTACTTC. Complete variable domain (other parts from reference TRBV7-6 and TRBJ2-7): GAGVSQSPRYKVTKRGQDVALRCDPISGHVSLYWYRQALGQGPEFLTYFNYEAQQDKSGLPNDRFSAERPEGSISTLTIQRTEQRDSAMYRCASRLAGEYEQYFGPGTRLTVT.

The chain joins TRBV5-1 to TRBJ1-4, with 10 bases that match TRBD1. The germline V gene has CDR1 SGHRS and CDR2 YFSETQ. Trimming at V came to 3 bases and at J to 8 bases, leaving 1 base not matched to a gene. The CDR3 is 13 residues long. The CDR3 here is CASSSTGGEKLFF. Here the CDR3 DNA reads TGCGCCAGCAGCTCGACAGGGGGCGAAAAACTGTTTTTT. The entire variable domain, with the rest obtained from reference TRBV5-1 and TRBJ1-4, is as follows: KAGVTQTPRYLIKTRGQQVTLSCSPISGHRSVSWYQQTPGQGLQFLFEYFSETQRNKGNFPGRFSGRQFSNSRSEMNVSTLELGDSALYLCASSSTGGEKLFFGSGTQLSVL.

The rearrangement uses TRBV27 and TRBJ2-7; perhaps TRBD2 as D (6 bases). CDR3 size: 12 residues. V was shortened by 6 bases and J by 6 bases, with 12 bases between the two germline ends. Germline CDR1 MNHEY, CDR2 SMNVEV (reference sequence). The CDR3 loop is CASRLGSGEQYF. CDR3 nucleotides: TGTGCCAGCAGACTCGGGAGCGGCGAGCAGTACTTC.

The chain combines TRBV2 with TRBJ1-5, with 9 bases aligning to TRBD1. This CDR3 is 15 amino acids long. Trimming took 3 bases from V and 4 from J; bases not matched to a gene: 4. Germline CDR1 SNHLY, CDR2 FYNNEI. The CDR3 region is CASSERTGVNQPQHF. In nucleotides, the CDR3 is TGTGCCAGCAGTGAGAGGACAGGGGTAAATCAGCCCCAGCATTTT.

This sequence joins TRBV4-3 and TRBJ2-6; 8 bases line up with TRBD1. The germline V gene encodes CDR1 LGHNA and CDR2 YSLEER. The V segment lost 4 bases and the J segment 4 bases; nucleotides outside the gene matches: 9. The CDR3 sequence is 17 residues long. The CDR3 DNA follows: TGCGCCAGCAGCCCCAGGGGGCCGGGGTCCGGGGCCAACGTCCTGACTTTC. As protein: CASSPRGPGSGANVLTF.

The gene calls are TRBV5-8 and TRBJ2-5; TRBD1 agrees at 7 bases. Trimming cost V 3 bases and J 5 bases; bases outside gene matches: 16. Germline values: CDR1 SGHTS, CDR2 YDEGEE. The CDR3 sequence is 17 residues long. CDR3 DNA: TGTGCCAGCAGCTCCCTCGAGGATACAGGGGTTGATGAGACCCAGTACTTC. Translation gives CASSSLEDTGVDETQYF.

The CDR3 coding sequence is TGTGCCAGCAGCCCGGGACAGATTAGCACCGGGGAGCTGTTTTTT. It is translated as CASSPGQISTGELFF. The chain is built from TRBV7-2 and TRBJ2-2; 7 nucleotides line up with TRBD1. V was pared by 5 bases and J by 4 bases, with 7 bases of the junction left unmatched. The CDR3 is made up of 15 amino acids. Germline V gene data show CDR1 as SGHTA and CDR2 as FQGNSA.

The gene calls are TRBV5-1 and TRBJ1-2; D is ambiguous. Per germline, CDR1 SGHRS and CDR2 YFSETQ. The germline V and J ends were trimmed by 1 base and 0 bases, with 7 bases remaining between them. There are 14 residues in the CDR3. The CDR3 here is CASSLTGSNYGYTF. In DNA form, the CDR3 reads TGCGCCAGCAGCTTGACCGGGTCTAACTATGGCTACACCTTC.

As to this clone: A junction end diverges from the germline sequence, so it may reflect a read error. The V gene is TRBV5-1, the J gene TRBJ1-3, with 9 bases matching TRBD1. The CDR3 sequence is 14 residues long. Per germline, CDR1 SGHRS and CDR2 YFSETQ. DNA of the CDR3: TGCGCCAGTAGCTTCGGGACAGGGTTAAACACCATATATTTT. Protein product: CASSFGTGLNTIYF.

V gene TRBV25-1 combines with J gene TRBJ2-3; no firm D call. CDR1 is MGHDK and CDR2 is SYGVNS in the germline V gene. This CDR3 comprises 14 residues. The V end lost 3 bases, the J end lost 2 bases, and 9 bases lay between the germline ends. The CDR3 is CASSDWASTDTQYF. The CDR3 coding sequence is TGTGCCAGCAGTGATTGGGCTTCCACAGATACGCAGTATTTT. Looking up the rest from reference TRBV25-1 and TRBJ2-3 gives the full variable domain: EADIYQTPRYLVIGTGKKITLECSQTMGHDKMYWYQQDPGMELHLIHYSYGVNSTEKGDLSSESTVSRIRTEHFPLTLESARPSHTSQYLCASSDWASTDTQYFGPGTRLTVL.

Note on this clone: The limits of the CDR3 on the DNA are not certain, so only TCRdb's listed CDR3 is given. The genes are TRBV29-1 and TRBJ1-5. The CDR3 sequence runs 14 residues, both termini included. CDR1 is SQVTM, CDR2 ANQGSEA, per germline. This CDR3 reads CSVGNGNSNQPEHF.

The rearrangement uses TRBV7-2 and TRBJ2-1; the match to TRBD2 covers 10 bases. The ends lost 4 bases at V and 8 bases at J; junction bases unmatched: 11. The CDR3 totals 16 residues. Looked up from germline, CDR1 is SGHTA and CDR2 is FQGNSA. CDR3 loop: CASSSQGLANRDEQFF. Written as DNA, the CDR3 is TGTGCCAGCAGCTCTCAGGGACTAGCGAACAGGGATGAGCAGTTCTTC.

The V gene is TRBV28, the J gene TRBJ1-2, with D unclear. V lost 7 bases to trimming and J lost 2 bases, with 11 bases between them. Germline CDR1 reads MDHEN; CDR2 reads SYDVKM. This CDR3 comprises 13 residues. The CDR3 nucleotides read TGTGCCAGCAAAGGTCCGGGGAACTATGGCTACACCTTC. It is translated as CASKGPGNYGYTF.

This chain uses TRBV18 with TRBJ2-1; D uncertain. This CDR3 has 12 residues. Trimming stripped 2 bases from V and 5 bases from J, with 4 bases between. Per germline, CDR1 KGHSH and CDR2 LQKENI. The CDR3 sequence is CASSPTDNEQFF. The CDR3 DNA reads TGTGCCAGCTCACCAACGGACAATGAGCAGTTCTTC.

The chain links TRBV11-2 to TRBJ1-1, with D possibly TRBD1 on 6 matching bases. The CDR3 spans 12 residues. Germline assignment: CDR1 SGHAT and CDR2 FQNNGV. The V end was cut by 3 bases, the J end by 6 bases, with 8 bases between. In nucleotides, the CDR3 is TGTGCCAGCAGCTTTACAGGGTCTGAAGCTTTCTTT. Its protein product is CASSFTGSEAFF.

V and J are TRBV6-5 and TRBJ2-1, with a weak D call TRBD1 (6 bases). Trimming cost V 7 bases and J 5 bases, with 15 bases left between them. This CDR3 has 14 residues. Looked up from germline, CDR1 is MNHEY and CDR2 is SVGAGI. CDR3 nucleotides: TGTGCCAGCACGAGGGGGAGCGGTGACAATGAGCAGTTCTTC. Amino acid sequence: CASTRGSGDNEQFF.

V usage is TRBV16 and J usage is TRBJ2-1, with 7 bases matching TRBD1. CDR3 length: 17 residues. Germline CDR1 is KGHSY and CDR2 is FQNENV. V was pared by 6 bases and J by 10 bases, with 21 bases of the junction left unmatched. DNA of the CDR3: TGTGCCAGCAGTCGTCCCATAGGGGGCCAAACCTCTCGGGAGCAGTTCTTC. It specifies CASSRPIGGQTSREQFF.

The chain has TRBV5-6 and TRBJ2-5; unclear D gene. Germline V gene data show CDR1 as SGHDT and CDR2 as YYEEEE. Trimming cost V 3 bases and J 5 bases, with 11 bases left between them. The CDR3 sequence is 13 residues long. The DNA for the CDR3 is TGTGCCAGCAGCTCTACTTCGGAGGAGACCCAGTACTTC. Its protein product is CASSSTSEETQYF.